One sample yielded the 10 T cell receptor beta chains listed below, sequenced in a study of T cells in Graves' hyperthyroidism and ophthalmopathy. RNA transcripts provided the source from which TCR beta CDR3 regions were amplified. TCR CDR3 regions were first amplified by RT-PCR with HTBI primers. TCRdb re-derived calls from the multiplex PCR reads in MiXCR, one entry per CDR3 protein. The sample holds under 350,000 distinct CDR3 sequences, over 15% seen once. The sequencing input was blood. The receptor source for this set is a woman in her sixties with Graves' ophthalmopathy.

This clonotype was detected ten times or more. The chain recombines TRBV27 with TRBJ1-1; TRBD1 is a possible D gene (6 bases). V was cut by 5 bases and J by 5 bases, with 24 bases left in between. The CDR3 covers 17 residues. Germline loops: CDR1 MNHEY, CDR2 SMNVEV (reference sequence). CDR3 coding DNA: TGTGCCAGCAGTCCCCGGACGGTACAGGGACTGAGGACTGAAGCTTTCTTT. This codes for CASSPRTVQGLRTEAFF.

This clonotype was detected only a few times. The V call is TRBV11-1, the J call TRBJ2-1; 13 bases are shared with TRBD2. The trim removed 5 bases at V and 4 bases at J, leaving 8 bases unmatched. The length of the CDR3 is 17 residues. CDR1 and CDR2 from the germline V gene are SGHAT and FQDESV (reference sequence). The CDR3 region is CASSHIGTSGTYNEQFF. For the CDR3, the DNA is TGTGCCAGCAGCCACATAGGGACTAGCGGGACTTACAATGAGCAGTTCTTC.

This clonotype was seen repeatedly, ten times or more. CDR3 DNA: TGTGCCAGCAGCTATCAGGGTCCCGTCTATACGCAGTATTTT. Its translation: CASSYQGPVYTQYF. This sequence joins TRBV7-9 and TRBJ2-3; TRBD1 might be the D (5 bases). The germline V gene encodes CDR1 SEHNR and CDR2 FQNEAQ (reference sequence). The CDR3 extends over 14 amino acids. Trimming cost V 4 bases and J 7 bases, with 15 bases left between them.

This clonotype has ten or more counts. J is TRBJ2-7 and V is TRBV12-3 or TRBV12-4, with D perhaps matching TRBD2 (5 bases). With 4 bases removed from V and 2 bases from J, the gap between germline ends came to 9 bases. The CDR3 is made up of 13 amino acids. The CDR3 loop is CASSYSEAYEQYF. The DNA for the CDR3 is TGTGCCAGCAGTTATAGCGAGGCCTACGAGCAGTACTTC.

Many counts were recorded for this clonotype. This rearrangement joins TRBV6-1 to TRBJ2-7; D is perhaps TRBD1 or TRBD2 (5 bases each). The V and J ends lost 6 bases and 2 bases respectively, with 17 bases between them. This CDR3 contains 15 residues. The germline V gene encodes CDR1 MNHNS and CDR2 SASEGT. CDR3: CASRHGGELAYEQYF. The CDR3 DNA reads TGTGCCAGCAGGCATGGGGGAGAACTAGCCTACGAGCAGTACTTC.

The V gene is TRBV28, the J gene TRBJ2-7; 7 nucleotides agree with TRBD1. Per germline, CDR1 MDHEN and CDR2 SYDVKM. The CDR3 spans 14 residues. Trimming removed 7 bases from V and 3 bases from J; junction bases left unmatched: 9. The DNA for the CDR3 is TGTGCCAGCATATCGGCAGGGGGTAACTACGAGCAGTACTTC. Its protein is CASISAGGNYEQYF.

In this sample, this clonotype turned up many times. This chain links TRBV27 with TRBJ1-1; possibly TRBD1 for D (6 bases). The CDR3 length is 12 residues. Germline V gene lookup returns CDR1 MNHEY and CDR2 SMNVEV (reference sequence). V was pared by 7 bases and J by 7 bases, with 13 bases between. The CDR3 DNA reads TGTGCCAGCACCAGTGACAGGTATGAAGCTTTCTTT. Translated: CASTSDRYEAFF.

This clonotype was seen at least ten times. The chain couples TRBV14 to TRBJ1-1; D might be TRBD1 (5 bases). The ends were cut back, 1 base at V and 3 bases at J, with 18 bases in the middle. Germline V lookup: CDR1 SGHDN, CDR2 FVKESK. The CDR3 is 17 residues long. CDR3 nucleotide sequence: TGTGCCAGCAGCCAAGGATACTGGTTGGGGGGTGACACTGAAGCTTTCTTT. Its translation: CASSQGYWLGGDTEAFF.

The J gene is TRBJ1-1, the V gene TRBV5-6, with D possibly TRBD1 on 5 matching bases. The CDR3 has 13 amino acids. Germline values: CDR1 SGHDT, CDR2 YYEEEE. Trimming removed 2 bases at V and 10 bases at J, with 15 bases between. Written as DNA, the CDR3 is TGTGCCAGCAGCTTCGGGGGGAATCGGGGAGCTTTCTTT. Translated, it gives CASSFGGNRGAFF.

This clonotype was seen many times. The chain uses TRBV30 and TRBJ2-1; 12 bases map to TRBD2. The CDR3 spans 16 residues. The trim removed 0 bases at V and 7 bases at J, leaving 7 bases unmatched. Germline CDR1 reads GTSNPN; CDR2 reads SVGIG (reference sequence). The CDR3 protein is CAWSVRKLAGGNEQFF. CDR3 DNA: TGTGCCTGGAGTGTACGGAAACTAGCGGGAGGTAATGAGCAGTTCTTC.